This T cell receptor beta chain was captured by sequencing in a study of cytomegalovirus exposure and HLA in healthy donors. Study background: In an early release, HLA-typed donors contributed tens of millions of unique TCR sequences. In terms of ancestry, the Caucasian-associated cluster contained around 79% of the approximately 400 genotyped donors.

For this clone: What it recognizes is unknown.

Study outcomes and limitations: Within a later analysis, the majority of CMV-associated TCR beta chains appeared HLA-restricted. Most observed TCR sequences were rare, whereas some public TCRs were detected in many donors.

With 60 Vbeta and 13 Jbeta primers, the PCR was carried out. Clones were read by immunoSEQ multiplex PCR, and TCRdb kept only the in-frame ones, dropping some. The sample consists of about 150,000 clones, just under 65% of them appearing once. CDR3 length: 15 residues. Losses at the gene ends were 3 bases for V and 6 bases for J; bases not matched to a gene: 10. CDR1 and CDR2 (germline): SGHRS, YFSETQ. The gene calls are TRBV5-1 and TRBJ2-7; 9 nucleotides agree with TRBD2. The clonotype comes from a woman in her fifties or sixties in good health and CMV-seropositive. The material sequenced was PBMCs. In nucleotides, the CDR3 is TGCGCCAGCAGCTCCTGGAGTAGCGGGAGCGGCGAGCAGTACTTC. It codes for CASSSWSSGSGEQYF.